The present T cell receptor beta chain was sequenced within a study of blood T cell repertoires in COVID-19 (dated by TCRdb to the early 2020s). The study in broad terms: Collaborator samples came from the United States, Italy and Spain and covered acute and convalescent phases of COVID-19. The prospective study material was composed of cDNA or gDNA derived from T cells, B-cell-depleted T cells, or PBMCs. HLA class I and class II types, where available, came from metadata supplied by the sample provider rather than from assay-based typing. The sample metadata nearly always contained a de-identified subject ID, COVID-19 status, age in years and sex. The repertoires were made available in a free public database intended to serve as a resource for research on the immune response to SARS-CoV-2. The samples were drawn from two sources: the first 160 participants of the ongoing ImmuneRACE study, and 950 to 1,500 subjects contributed by 6 global collaborators. The dataset comprised deeply sampled blood TCRbeta repertoires from subjects exposed to, actively infected with, or recovered from COVID-19. General findings and caveats noted by the study authors: How much clinical and demographic metadata was included differed by source and by participant, and the metadata was provided uncurated.

Concerning this clone: The target of this receptor is not known. It has no much larger one-base neighbor in the sample; base qualities were not kept.

The immunoSEQ Assay, a bias-controlled multiplex PCR, was used to amplify TCRbeta CDR3 regions from genomic DNA. From the authors' description of their analysis: The number of nucleated cells in each sample was estimated by amplification of reference gene primers within the assay. To quantify the absolute abundance of each unique TCRbeta CDR3 rearrangement, sequence reads were collapsed and filtered. For each sample, productive Simpson clonality was calculated by taking the square root of Simpson's diversity index across productive rearrangements. The table comes from immuneACCESS by way of TCRdb, which keeps in-frame sequences with V and J called. Part of the clones is missing from these tables; in studies checked, under half for an unresolved V gene and the rest for unknown reasons. V, J and clone size reflect that table, while D and trimming were determined from the DNA. The sample contains 400,000 or so clones, about 87% of them found a single time. The ten largest clones add up to 3% of the sample.

The germline V gene (reference sequence) gives CDR1 as LGHDT and CDR2 as YNNKEL. V loses 4 bases of germline sequence and J loses 2 bases, and the interval between the two ends is 12 bases. Taken from cysteine to phenylalanine, the CDR3 has 14 residues. Just the 42-base CDR3 DNA is kept, in frame starting at base 1. The collaborating institutions used their own protocols to collect whole blood in K2EDTA tubes. For TCRbeta analysis, collaborators shipped samples in one of three forms: frozen whole blood, isolated PBMCs, or DNA extracted from either of those sample types. The TCR comes from a human donor in a cohort sampled during active COVID-19. Sequenced: peripheral blood. The chain couples TRBV3-1 (or the pseudogene TRBV3-2) to TRBJ2-7; the D segment cannot be called with confidence. The CDR3 protein: CASSRQEAPYEQYF. The sequenced DNA: TGTGCCAGCAGCCGCCAGGAAGCACCCTACGAGCAGTACTTC.